A single sample is the source of the 22 T cell receptor beta chains below, sequenced in a study of cytomegalovirus exposure and HLA in healthy donors (dated 2017 in TCRdb). The method behind the library was the immunoSEQ multiplex PCR assay. The table was pulled from immuneACCESS by TCRdb, which kept in-frame rearrangements only. Such tables lose some clones; where checked, under half of the loss comes from unresolved V genes, and the rest has no known cause. This sample is represented by 300,000 to 400,000 clones; approximately 90% of them were singletons. Approximately 0.86% of the sample is taken by the ten largest. The specimen sequenced was PBMCs. Source of these receptors: a woman younger than 30 in good health and CMV-seronegative.

This sequence joins TRBV18 and TRBJ1-1; D perhaps matches TRBD1 (5 bases). The CDR3 loop spans 13 amino acids. In germline, CDR1 is KGHSH, CDR2 LQKENI. V lost 2 bases and J lost 5, with 9 bases in between. The chain's CDR3 is CASSPGAETEAFF. CDR3 bases: TGTGCCAGCTCACCAGGGGCCGAGACTGAAGCTTTCTTT.

The chain couples TRBV7-9 to TRBJ1-1; no firm D call. The germline V gene has CDR1 SEHNR and CDR2 FQNEAQ (reference sequence). The CDR3 is 14 amino acids. V was shortened by 1 base and J by 1 base, with 7 bases between the two germline ends. CDR3 nucleotide sequence: TGTGCCAGCAGCTTAGTTCTGTCGAACACTGAAGCTTTCTTT. Amino acid sequence: CASSLVLSNTEAFF.

This chain uses TRBV30 with TRBJ2-7, with 10 bases fitting TRBD2. The ends lost 8 bases at V and 2 bases at J; junction bases unmatched: 15. There are 16 residues in the CDR3. CDR1 and CDR2 (germline): GTSNPN, SVGIG (reference sequence). CDR3: CAAQGGGTSGTYEQYF. The CDR3 DNA follows: TGTGCCGCTCAGGGGGGGGGCACTAGCGGGACCTACGAGCAGTACTTC.

The gene calls are TRBV5-1 and TRBJ1-1; no definite D call. CDR3 length: 14 amino acids. CDR1 is SGHRS, CDR2 YFSETQ, per germline. V was pared by 1 base and J by 4 bases, with 11 bases between. CDR3 protein: CASSLHPGGTEAFF. In DNA form, the CDR3 reads TGCGCCAGCAGCTTGCACCCGGGTGGCACTGAAGCTTTCTTT.

The chain has TRBV5-1 and TRBJ1-2, with no clear D. Per the germline V gene, CDR1 is SGHRS and CDR2 is YFSETQ. V dropped 3 bases and J dropped 1 base, with 13 bases sitting between them. This CDR3 is built from 15 residues. CDR3 protein: CASSSKQPGNYGYTF. The CDR3 nucleotides are TGCGCCAGCAGCTCGAAGCAACCGGGTAACTATGGCTACACCTTC.

V is TRBV10-1 and J is TRBJ2-1; D not certain. Germline V gene data show CDR1 as WNHNN and CDR2 as SYGVQD (reference sequence). Deletions cut 0 bases from V and 8 bases from J, with 5 bases between. This CDR3 comprises 12 residues. In DNA, the CDR3 is TGCGCCAGCAGTGAGTCAAGCGATGAGCAGTTCTTC. It translates to CASSESSDEQFF.

The J gene is TRBJ2-2, the V gene TRBV25-1; D might be TRBD2 (6 bases). Germline V CDR1 and CDR2: MGHDK, SYGVNS. Between the trimmed V and J ends, which lost 1 base and 0 bases, there was a span of 9 bases. This CDR3 region has 16 residues. CDR3 region: CASSESRGANTGELFF. DNA for the CDR3: TGTGCCAGCAGTGAATCACGCGGGGCGAACACCGGGGAGCTGTTTTTT. Full variable domain (remainder filled in from reference TRBV25-1 and TRBJ2-2): EADIYQTPRYLVIGTGKKITLECSQTMGHDKMYWYQQDPGMELHLIHYSYGVNSTEKGDLSSESTVSRIRTEHFPLTLESARPSHTSQYLCASSESRGANTGELFFGEGSRLTVL.

This clone occurred a few times. The V and J genes are TRBV9 and TRBJ1-1; D unclear. Germline CDR1 reads SGDLS; CDR2 reads YYNGEE. The CDR3 covers 16 residues. V was clipped by 4 bases and J by 1 base, with 17 bases between them. The CDR3 here is CASSPRRGEGNTEAFF. The CDR3 DNA follows: TGTGCCAGCAGCCCCCGCCGAGGCGAAGGGAACACTGAAGCTTTCTTT.

V usage is TRBV6-1 and J usage is TRBJ1-1; 8 bases are shared with TRBD1. Germline lookup yields CDR1 MNHNS and CDR2 SASEGT. Trimming removed 10 bases from V and 4 bases from J; junction bases left unmatched: 2. This CDR3 comprises 11 residues. CDR3 in amino acids: CATTGGTEAFF. The CDR3 nucleotides read TGTGCCACTACAGGGGGCACTGAAGCTTTCTTT.

The chain recombines TRBV7-8 with TRBJ2-7; D might be TRBD2 (6 bases). The CDR3 sequence is 13 residues long. Trimming removed 6 bases from V and 5 bases from J, with 14 bases in between. Germline V gives CDR1 SGHVS, CDR2 FQNEAQ. Here the CDR3 reads CASSMAGMDEQYF. The CDR3 coding sequence is TGTGCCAGCAGTATGGCGGGAATGGACGAGCAGTACTTC.

The V gene is TRBV4-2, the J gene TRBJ2-7; D not resolved. Deletions cut 3 bases from V and 5 bases from J, with 8 bases between. The CDR3 consists of 12 residues. In germline, CDR1 is LGHNA, CDR2 YNFKEQ. The CDR3 nucleotides are TGTGCCAGCAGCCAGGCCGGAGACGAGCAGTACTTC. As protein: CASSQAGDEQYF.

J is TRBJ2-7 and V is TRBV23-1; TRBD1 might be the D (5 bases). TRBV23-1 qualifies as an ORF whose function is uncertain. CDR3 length: 15 residues. The V end was cut by 4 bases, the J end by 5 bases, with 18 bases between. The CDR3 here is CASSPRPGKSHEQYF. CDR3 bases: TGCGCCAGCAGTCCTCGGCCAGGGAAGTCTCACGAGCAGTACTTC.

The rearrangement uses TRBV27 and TRBJ1-2, with 9 bases identical to TRBD1. Germline V gene lookup returns CDR1 MNHEY and CDR2 SMNVEV (reference sequence). The ends lost 10 bases at V and 5 bases at J; junction bases unmatched: 11. The CDR3 totals 14 residues. CDR3 residues: CATRDRALQYGYTF. The DNA for the CDR3 is TGTGCCACACGGGACAGGGCCTTACAATATGGCTACACCTTC.

This chain connects TRBV2 to TRBJ2-5; 8 bases align to TRBD2. Looked up from germline, CDR1 is SNHLY and CDR2 is FYNNEI. This CDR3 is 16 amino acids long. Trimming at V came to 3 bases and at J to 2 bases, leaving 8 bases not matched to a gene. CDR3 coding DNA: TGTGCCAGCAGTGACAGGCAGCGGGGGCTGCAAGAGACCCAGTACTTC. Translating gives CASSDRQRGLQETQYF. The whole variable domain, filled in from reference TRBV2 and TRBJ2-5, reads EPEVTQTPSHQVTQMGQEVILRCVPISNHLYFYWYRQILGQKVEFLVSFYNNEISEKSEIFDDQFSVERPDGSNFTLKIRSTKLEDSAMYFCASSDRQRGLQETQYFGPGTRLLVL.

There are a few counts of this clone. The J gene is TRBJ1-5, the V gene TRBV10-3; a possible D gene is TRBD1 (5 bases). Trimming took 7 bases from V and 1 from J, leaving 11 bases between them. Germline loops: CDR1 ENHRY, CDR2 SYGVKD. The CDR3 loop spans 14 amino acids. The CDR3 region is CAIKDTSSNQPQHF. CDR3 coding DNA: TGTGCCATCAAGGACACTTCGAGCAATCAGCCCCAGCATTTT.

The rearrangement links TRBV5-1 to TRBJ2-2; 15 nucleotides align to TRBD2. This CDR3 spans 16 amino acids. The V gene end was trimmed by 3 bases and the J gene end by 9 bases; junction bases not matched to a gene: 6. Looked up from germline, CDR1 is SGHRS and CDR2 is YFSETQ. The CDR3 sequence is CASSSGLAGGLRELFF. CDR3 in DNA: TGCGCCAGCAGCTCAGGACTAGCGGGAGGGCTGCGGGAGCTGTTTTTT.

This chain joins TRBV28 and TRBJ2-7; TRBD2 matches 11 bases. Germline lookup yields CDR1 MDHEN and CDR2 SYDVKM. V lost 3 bases, J lost 4 bases, and 14 bases stayed unmatched. The CDR3 length is 18 residues. CDR3 amino acids: CASSFKLAGAEGGYEQYF. CDR3 DNA sequence: TGTGCCAGCAGTTTTAAACTAGCGGGAGCCGAGGGTGGGTACGAGCAGTACTTC.

This chain connects TRBV25-1 to TRBJ2-4; the D gene is possibly TRBD2 (6 bases). The CDR3 loop spans 12 amino acids. The germline V gene encodes CDR1 MGHDK and CDR2 SYGVNS. Trimming shortened V by 5 bases and J by 10 bases, and 12 bases separated the two germline ends. The CDR3 spells CASSKEGRIQYF. Written as DNA, the CDR3 is TGTGCCAGCAGTAAGGAGGGAAGGATTCAGTACTTC.

This sequence joins TRBV6-1 and TRBJ2-1; unclear D gene. The CDR3 totals 13 residues. V was clipped by 6 bases and J by 4 bases, with 10 bases between them. Germline V lookup: CDR1 MNHNS, CDR2 SASEGT. The CDR3, as DNA: TGTGCCAGCAGAAACACAGATTACAATGAGCAGTTCTTC. Its protein is CASRNTDYNEQFF.

This sequence joins TRBV6-1 and TRBJ1-3; D gene unclear. Germline lookup yields CDR1 MNHNS and CDR2 SASEGT. Trimming stripped 2 bases from V and 2 bases from J, with 10 bases between. The CDR3 consists of 15 residues. The CDR3: CASSEYAPAGNTIYF. CDR3 coding DNA: TGTGCCAGCAGTGAATACGCACCAGCTGGAAACACCATATATTTT.

This clone showed up just a few times. The chain links TRBV4-1 to TRBJ1-5; D perhaps matches TRBD1 (5 bases). The germline V and J ends were trimmed by 0 bases and 7 bases, with 13 bases remaining between them. In germline, CDR1 is MGHRA, CDR2 YSYEKL. This CDR3 is 15 amino acids long. CDR3 region: CASSQDFQGGQPQHF. The CDR3 nucleotides read TGCGCCAGCAGCCAAGATTTCCAGGGCGGACAGCCCCAGCATTTT.

The CDR3 reads CATSSPTGTYNEQFF. The DNA of the CDR3 is TGTGCCACCAGCAGCCCGACAGGAACCTACAATGAGCAGTTCTTC. The chain combines TRBV15 with TRBJ2-1; TRBD1 is a possible D gene (6 bases). The length of the CDR3 is 15 residues. Trimming removed 3 bases from V and 2 bases from J, with 11 bases in between. CDR1 is LNHNV, CDR2 YYDKDF, per germline (reference sequence).